This entry features one TCR beta chain sequence. Original data processing: Amplification of reference gene primers provided the estimated nucleated cell counts. Sequencing was performed with immunoSEQ multiplex PCR; in TCRdb, only in-frame clones are kept and a portion is missing. V and J calls plus clone size are reproduced from that table; the DNA served to infer D and trimming. The sample has about 80,000 clones, under 80% seen once; the top ten hold 15%. The sample is drawn from a study of blood T cell repertoires in COVID-19. The overall study: The United States, Italy and Spain supplied acute and convalescent COVID-19 samples. T cells, B-cell-depleted T cells, or PBMCs provided the cDNA or gDNA that served as material.

V dropped 0 bases and J dropped 5 bases, with 14 bases sitting between them. Germline CDR1 KGHDR, CDR2 SFDVKD. The CDR3 consists of 16 residues. The sample consisted of peripheral blood. This rearrangement joins TRBV24-1 to TRBJ2-3; D call uncertain. The receptor was derived from a human donor in a cohort sampled during active COVID-19. The CDR3 sequence is CATSDLSPLAKDTQYF. CDR3 nucleotide sequence: TGTGCCACCAGTGATTTGTCCCCACTCGCAAAAGATACGCAGTATTTT.